This is a list of T cell receptor beta chains from one sample in a study of Graves' ophthalmopathy and Graves' hyperthyroidism. TCRdb recomputed calls from the multiplex PCR reads with MiXCR, one row per CDR3 protein. The table includes about 1.2 million distinct CDR3 sequences, about 35% detected once. The sequencing sample was made of peripheral blood or thyroid tissue (not recorded which). Every receptor here comes from an adult man with Graves' hyperthyroidism. Both conserved end residues are part of each CDR3. Fields, in order: V gene, clone size, J gene, D gene, CDR3 DNA, CDR3 protein. A D gene is named only where the DNA matches it firmly. Size values are once, few and many counts, or a class for expanded clones, and some rows have none.

>TRBV6-9|few|TRBJ1-5|-
TGTGCCAGCAGTTATTCGACAGACGGTAGCAATCAGCCCCAGCATTTT
CASSYSTDGSNQPQHF
>TRBV19|many|TRBJ1-4|-
-
CASTSAYGNEKLFF
>TRBV10-2|few|TRBJ2-5|TRBD2
TGCGCGACGCGAGCGGGAGGAGAGACCCAGTACTTC
CATRAGGETQYF
>TRBV20-1|many|TRBJ1-2|TRBD1
TGCAGTGCTAGAGAACGGACAGGGAAGGGCTACACCTTC
CSARERTGKGYTF
>TRBV11-2|-|TRBJ1-6|TRBD1
TGTGCCAGCAGCACGCCGGGACAGGAAAATTCACCCCTCCACTTT
CASSTPGQENSPLHF
>TRBV7-9|few|TRBJ2-7|TRBD2
TGTGCCAGCAGCTCCGGGAGGACCTCCTACGAGCAGTACTTC
CASSSGRTSYEQYF
>TRBV7-9|few|TRBJ2-2|-
TGCGCCAGCAGCCCCCTGGGTAACCCTCTAGCGCCCGCGAACACCGGGGAGCTGTTTTTT
CASSPLGNPLAPANTGELFF
>TRBV7-8|many|TRBJ1-4|-
TGTGCCAGCAGGGGGGGGAGAAATGAAAAACTGTTTTTT
CASRGGRNEKLFF
>TRBV10-3|-|TRBJ2-7|-
TGTGCCAGCAGTTCGGGACGCCCGGGCTCCTACGAGCAGTACTTC
CASSSGRPGSYEQYF
>TRBV7-2|many|TRBJ2-7|-
TGTGCCATTCGAACAGGGTTTAGCTCCTACGAGCAGTACTTC
CAIRTGFSSYEQYF
>TRBV11-2|few|TRBJ2-2|-
TGTGCCAGCAGCTCCCCGGGACTGCCGGCGTGGGAGCTGTTTTTT
CASSSPGLPAWELFF
>TRBV5-4|-|TRBJ1-4|-
TGTGCCAGCAGCGCCCAGATAAATGAAAAACTGTTTTTT
CASSAQINEKLFF
>TRBV6-1|-|TRBJ2-5|-
TGTGCCAGCAGTGCCCGGGCATTGGAGACCCAGTACTTC
CASSARALETQYF
>TRBV5-1|many|TRBJ2-5|TRBD1
TGCGCCAGCAGTCGGGACAGCGCTCAAGAGACCCAGTACTTC
CASSRDSAQETQYF
>TRBV6-5|few|TRBJ2-7|-
TGTGCCAGCAGTGGGGGGGCCGGGCGTGAGCAGTACTTC
CASSGGAGREQYF
>TRBV9|many|TRBJ1-5|-
TGTGCCAGCAGCGTAGGGGGAAGTCAGCCCCAGCATTTT
CASSVGGSQPQHF
>TRBV7-9|-|TRBJ1-1|-
TGTGCCAGGGGGTTTGGCGGCCCCACTGAAGCTTTCTTT
CARGFGGPTEAFF
>TRBV2|many|TRBJ1-1|-
TGTGCCAGCATTGAAGCCGGTCCTGAAGCTTTCTTT
CASIEAGPEAFF
>TRBV7-2|many|TRBJ2-7|-
TGTGCCAGCAGCTTAGGAGGGGTCCACACCTACGAGCAGTACTTC
CASSLGGVHTYEQYF
>TRBV5-1|-|TRBJ2-7|-
TGCGCCAGCAGCACCACCGGGACAATTGTCGACGAGCAGTACTTC
CASSTTGTIVDEQYF
>TRBV20-1|many|TRBJ2-7|-
TGCAGTGCTAGAGTGTCCGTCTACGAGCAGTACTTC
CSARVSVYEQYF
>TRBV6-1|few|TRBJ1-2|-
TGTGCCAGCATTTGGGGCGGGGGTTACTATGGCTACACCTTC
CASIWGGGYYGYTF
>TRBV2|many|TRBJ2-2|-
TGTGCCAGCAGTCGGACTACGAACACCGGGGAGCTGTTTTTT
CASSRTTNTGELFF
>TRBV10-1|few|TRBJ1-4|-
TGCGCCAGCAGTGCGAGGGTTGCAACTAATGAAAAACTGTTTTTT
CASSARVATNEKLFF
>TRBV25-1|many|TRBJ2-5|TRBD2
TGTGCCAGCAGTGAATGGGGGGGAGGCTCAGAGACCCAGTACTTC
CASSEWGGGSETQYF
>TRBV5-1|-|TRBJ2-2|-
TGCGCCAGTCAGGGGTCCGAGAACACCGGGGAGCTGTTTTTT
CASQGSENTGELFF
>TRBV10-2|many|TRBJ1-1|-
TGCGCCAGCAGTGACAGCTGGGCCACTGAAGCTTTCTTT
CASSDSWATEAFF
>TRBV20-1|-|TRBJ1-1|TRBD1
TGCAGTGGGGGACAGGGTTCTTATGACACTGAAGCTTTCTTT
CSGGQGSYDTEAFF
>TRBV20-1|-|TRBJ1-6|-
TGCAGTGCTAGAGATGAGACCGGACACGGTTCACCCCTCCACTTT
CSARDETGHGSPLHF
>TRBV7-8|many|TRBJ1-2|-
TGTGCCAGCAGCCCCGGAGGGGTCAGAACCAACTATGGCTACACCTTC
CASSPGGVRTNYGYTF
>TRBV7-2|-|TRBJ1-1|-
TGTGCCAGCAGCTCAAGTGGGGGAGGGGTCATGAACACTGAAGCTTTCTTT
CASSSSGGGVMNTEAFF
>TRBV10-3|-|TRBJ1-2|-
TGTGCCATCAGTACAGGGCGGAACTATGGCCACACCTTC
CAISTGRNYGHTF
>TRBV7-2|-|TRBJ1-1|TRBD1
TGTGCCAGCAGCTCCGGACAGGGGGCGGCCACTGAAGCTTTCTTT
CASSSGQGAATEAFF
>TRBV12-3/TRBV12-4|-|TRBJ2-5|-
TGTGCCAGCAGGATCGGACCTACCTTACAAGAGACCCAGTACTTC
CASRIGPTLQETQYF
>TRBV10-3|few|TRBJ1-1|-
TGTGCCATCAGTAGGGACGGTCTGAACACTGAAGCTTTCTTT
CAISRDGLNTEAFF
>TRBV24-1|-|TRBJ2-3|-
TGTGCCACCAGTGCCGCGAGGGGCGAAGGGGGAGATACGCAGTATTTT
CATSAARGEGGDTQYF
>TRBV19|-|TRBJ1-2|-
TGTGCCAGTACCAGTACCGGGGGGGTAGGGGATGGCTACACCTTC
CASTSTGGVGDGYTF
>TRBV18|-|TRBJ2-7|TRBD2
TGTGCCAGCTCACCGGCGGGGGGTTGGCCCAACGAGCAGTACTTC
CASSPAGGWPNEQYF
>TRBV19|-|TRBJ1-5|TRBD1
TGTGCCAGTAGGCCAACCGGGACAGGGAACAATCAGCCCCAGCATTTT
CASRPTGTGNNQPQHF
>TRBV7-9|many|TRBJ1-4|-
TGTGCCAGCAGCACGGGCCCCGCGGATGAAAAACTGTTTTTT
CASSTGPADEKLFF
>TRBV19|-|TRBJ2-5|-
TGTGCCAGCAGCCTGGGCCCTGGGCGATCGAACTTC
CASSLGPGRSNF
>TRBV6-5|-|TRBJ1-5|TRBD1
TGTGCCAGCAGTTTGACAGGGGGGGCGAACCGGCCCCAGCATTTT
CASSLTGGANRPQHF
>TRBV12-3/TRBV12-4|once|TRBJ1-1|-
TGTGCCGGCAGTTTGACAGGCATGAACACTGAAGCTTTCTTT
CAGSLTGMNTEAFF
>TRBV11-2|many|TRBJ2-7|-
TGTGCCAGCAGCGACCAAAACTACGAGCAGTACTTC
CASSDQNYEQYF
>TRBV20-1|-|TRBJ1-5|TRBD1
TGCAGTGCTAACACCGGGACAGGGCATCAGCCCCAGCATTTT
CSANTGTGHQPQHF
>TRBV7-3|few|TRBJ2-2|-
TGTGCCAGCAGCTTTAACACGGCGAACACCGGGGAGCTGTTTTTT
CASSFNTANTGELFF
>TRBV29-1|many|TRBJ2-7|TRBD2
TGCAGCGTTGAAGGGACCGGGACTAGGAGAGTCGAGCAGTACTTC
CSVEGTGTRRVEQYF
>TRBV14|many|TRBJ2-7|-
TGTGCCAGCAGCCAAGGGATGTCCGCCTTCTACGAGCAGTACTTC
CASSQGMSAFYEQYF
>TRBV7-7|many|TRBJ2-5|-
TGTGCCAGCAGTTCCGGACCGGCCCAAGAGACCCAGTACTTC
CASSSGPAQETQYF
>TRBV19|few|TRBJ2-7|TRBD2
TGTGCCAGTAGTACGGGACTAGCGGGAGGTAGCGACGAGCAGTACTTC
CASSTGLAGGSDEQYF
>TRBV7-9|few|TRBJ2-5|TRBD2
TGTGCCAGCAGCTTAACTAGCGAGGAGGAGACCCAGTACTTC
CASSLTSEEETQYF
>TRBV25-1|many|TRBJ2-7|-
TGTGCCAGCAGCCCACGCCCGGGAGGTCAGGGGGGCTACGAGCAGTACTTC
CASSPRPGGQGGYEQYF
>TRBV20-1|-|TRBJ2-5|TRBD2
TGCAGTGCTAGAGATCCCCGGGAGGGCAGGGAGACCCAGTACTTC
CSARDPREGRETQYF
>TRBV29-1|-|TRBJ1-2|-
TGCAGCGTTGAAGTTCGGACGGGGGTCTATGGCTACACCTTC
CSVEVRTGVYGYTF
>TRBV7-9|-|TRBJ1-3|TRBD1
TGCGCCAGCAGCCCTATCCCAGGGGGTCGGGCGCGAAACACCATATATTTT
CASSPIPGGRARNTIYF
>TRBV28|-|TRBJ2-7|-
TGTGCCACGCACCAGGACTACGAGCAGTACTTC
CATHQDYEQYF
>TRBV4-1|many|TRBJ1-2|-
TGCGCCAGCAGCCAATCGAACGGGGGATCCTATGGCTACACCTTC
CASSQSNGGSYGYTF
>TRBV4-1|many|TRBJ2-7|-
TGCGCCAGCAGCCAAGTTGGGGTCTCTCACGAGCAGTACTTC
CASSQVGVSHEQYF
>TRBV25-1|-|TRBJ1-2|TRBD1
TGTGCCAGCAGTGATTCCTCATACAGGGGCAACTATGGCTACACCTTC
CASSDSSYRGNYGYTF
>TRBV25-1|-|TRBJ2-3|TRBD2
TGTGCCAGCAGCGGGTTAGCGGGAGCAGATACGCAGTATTTT
CASSGLAGADTQYF